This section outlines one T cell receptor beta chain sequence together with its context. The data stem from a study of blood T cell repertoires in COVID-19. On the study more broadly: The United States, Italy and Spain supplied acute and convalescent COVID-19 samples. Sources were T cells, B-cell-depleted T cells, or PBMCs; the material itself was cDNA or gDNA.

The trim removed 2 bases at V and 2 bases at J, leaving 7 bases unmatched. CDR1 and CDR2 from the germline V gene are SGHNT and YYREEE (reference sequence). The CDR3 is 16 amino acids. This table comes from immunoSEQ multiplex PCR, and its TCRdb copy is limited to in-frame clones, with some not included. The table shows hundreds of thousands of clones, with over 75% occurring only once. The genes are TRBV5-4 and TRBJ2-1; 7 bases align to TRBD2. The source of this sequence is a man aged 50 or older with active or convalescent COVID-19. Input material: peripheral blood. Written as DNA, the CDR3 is TGTGCCAGCAGCTTCGGCTGGGAGGGCCCCTACAATGAGCAGTTCTTC. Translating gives CASSFGWEGPYNEQFF.